These T cell receptor beta chains were read from a single sample in a study of radiotherapy plus CTLA-4 blockade in lung cancer. Method: immunoSEQ multiplex PCR; TCRdb's copy keeps in-frame clones and lacks some. Here the sample spans 55,000 to 80,000 clones, 78% being singletons. The specimen comprised peripheral blood, sampled from a patient treated with radiotherapy plus ipilimumab. These receptors all stem from a human donor with non-small cell lung cancer who had a complete response to radiotherapy plus ipilimumab. Each CDR3 is given without its conserved first and last residue. Fields, in order: V gene, CDR3 protein.

v_gene: TRBV27; CDR3aa: ASSFRQAIPYNEQF
v_gene: TRBV11-3; CDR3aa: ASSLDVGRFTDTQY
v_gene: TRBV10-3; CDR3aa: AISGTGKPLNTGELF
v_gene: TRBV6-5; CDR3aa: ASSPTGEAF
v_gene: TRBV9; CDR3aa: ASSVATAGNSPLH
v_gene: TRBV7-9; CDR3aa: ASSFDGSNQPQH
v_gene: TRBV7-6; CDR3aa: ASSLAESSYNEQF
v_gene: TRBV11-3; CDR3aa: ASSLDGRIFNEQF
v_gene: TRBV5-5; CDR3aa: ASSLEQLTEAF
v_gene: TRBV6-1; CDR3aa: ASRTGESPTYGYT
v_gene: TRBV18; CDR3aa: ASSPPQGSNTEAF
v_gene: TRBV6-5; CDR3aa: ASSYSPDTPNYGYT